A selection of T cell receptor beta chains follows, all from one sample in a study of T cell repertoires in aging, cancer and after chemotherapy. A single record per CDR3 protein comes from TCRdb applying MiXCR to the multiplex PCR reads. The data hold approximately 4,900 distinct CDR3 sequences, with around 42% observed a single time. Sample: blood. Every receptor here comes from a human donor in good health. CDR3s include the opening cysteine and the closing phenylalanine or tryptophan. The order of the fields is V gene, J gene, clone size, D gene, CDR3 DNA, CDR3 protein. The D gene is left open where the match is weak. Only some rows state a clone size, as once, few, many or a class for expanded clones.

v_gene: TRBV7-9; j_gene: TRBJ2-5; abundance: few; d_gene: TRBD2; CDR3nt: TGTGCCAGCAGCTTATTAGCGGGAGGGAAAGAGACCCAGTACTTC; CDR3aa: CASSLLAGGKETQYF
v_gene: TRBV6-6; j_gene: TRBJ2-4; abundance: .; d_gene: TRBD2; CDR3nt: TGTGCCAGCAGTTACGTGGGGGGTAGCGGGGGCCCGGAAAACATTCAGTACTTC; CDR3aa: CASSYVGGSGGPENIQYF
v_gene: TRBV27; j_gene: TRBJ1-4; abundance: few; d_gene: .; CDR3nt: TGTGCCAGCAGTTTAGGTCTCCTAAAGAATGAAAAACTGTTTTTT; CDR3aa: CASSLGLLKNEKLFF
v_gene: TRBV7-2; j_gene: TRBJ2-1; abundance: .; d_gene: .; CDR3nt: TGTGCCAGCAGCTACGAGTTCTCCGGGGGGCTTAACAATGAGCAGTTCTTC; CDR3aa: CASSYEFSGGLNNEQFF
v_gene: TRBV15; j_gene: TRBJ2-2; abundance: few; d_gene: .; CDR3nt: TGTGCCACCAGCAGACTAGACACCGGGGAGCTGTTTTTT; CDR3aa: CATSRLDTGELFF
v_gene: TRBV7-9; j_gene: TRBJ1-1; abundance: once; d_gene: .; CDR3nt: TGTGCCAGCAGCTTAGCAGGGGAACTGCGTAACACTGAAGCTTTCTTT; CDR3aa: CASSLAGELRNTEAFF
v_gene: TRBV11-2; j_gene: TRBJ1-2; abundance: .; d_gene: .; CDR3nt: TGTGCCAGCAGCTCCACCCGACAGGCCCACTATGGCTACACCTTC; CDR3aa: CASSSTRQAHYGYTF
v_gene: TRBV6-5; j_gene: TRBJ2-5; abundance: .; d_gene: .; CDR3nt: TGTGCCAGCACGTCGCCAGGGGCCAAAGAGACCCAGTACTTC; CDR3aa: CASTSPGAKETQYF
v_gene: TRBV30; j_gene: TRBJ2-5; abundance: .; d_gene: .; CDR3nt: TGTGCCTGGAGTCCCAGCCAAGAGACCCAGTACTTC; CDR3aa: CAWSPSQETQYF
v_gene: TRBV10-3; j_gene: TRBJ2-1; abundance: .; d_gene: TRBD1; CDR3nt: TGTGCCATCAGTGGAGGGCTCAGGGACAGGTCCAATGAGCAGTTCTTC; CDR3aa: CAISGGLRDRSNEQFF
v_gene: TRBV30; j_gene: TRBJ1-6; abundance: few; d_gene: .; CDR3nt: TGTGCCTGGAGTGGGGGTACGAATTCACCCCTCCACTTT; CDR3aa: CAWSGGTNSPLHF
v_gene: TRBV6-5; j_gene: TRBJ2-3; abundance: few; d_gene: TRBD2; CDR3nt: TGTGCCAGCAGTTACCCCTTAGCTAGCGGGAGGGGTGAAGATACGCAGTATTTT; CDR3aa: CASSYPLASGRGEDTQYF
v_gene: TRBV5-1; j_gene: TRBJ1-4; abundance: .; d_gene: TRBD1; CDR3nt: TGCGCCAGCAGCTTGGGGACCGGGACAGCTAATGAAAAACTGTTTTTT; CDR3aa: CASSLGTGTANEKLFF
v_gene: TRBV19; j_gene: TRBJ2-5; abundance: .; d_gene: TRBD1; CDR3nt: TGTGCCAGTAGTCAGGACAGGGGGAAAGAGACCCAGTACTTC; CDR3aa: CASSQDRGKETQYF
v_gene: TRBV29-1; j_gene: TRBJ2-7; abundance: .; d_gene: TRBD2; CDR3nt: TGCAGCGTGGGACTAGCGGGAGGTTCCGAGCAGTACTTC; CDR3aa: CSVGLAGGSEQYF
v_gene: TRBV27; j_gene: TRBJ2-1; abundance: .; d_gene: TRBD2; CDR3nt: TGTGCCAGCAGCTCCCCCAGGGGGACTAGCGGGAAAGAGCAGTTCTTC; CDR3aa: CASSSPRGTSGKEQFF